Below are 18 T cell receptor beta chains sequenced from a single sample in a study of OX40 agonist ivuxolimab in advanced cancers. Some clones are missing from TCRdb's copy, which holds only in-frame ones; the method was immunoSEQ multiplex PCR. The profile shows roughly 70,000 clones, approximately 86% of them singletons. The starting material was CD4+ or CD8+ T cells sorted from blood, obtained in a trial of the OX40 agonist ivuxolimab. The receptors here all came from an adult with an advanced solid tumor such as melanoma, head and neck, liver or kidney cancer.

The rearrangement uses TRBV9 and TRBJ1-1; TRBD1 might be the D (6 bases). This CDR3 has 13 residues. Germline V gives CDR1 SGDLS, CDR2 YYNGEE. V shed 4 bases and J shed 5 bases, with 12 bases lying between them. The CDR3 nucleotides are TGTGCCAGCAGCCAGAAGGGGGGGACTGAAGCTTTCTTT. This gives the protein CASSQKGGTEAFF.

CDR3 nucleotide sequence: TGCGCCAGCAGCCTCGGGAGGGAGGGCTACACCTTC. It translates to CASSLGREGYTF. The rearrangement joins TRBV5-1 to TRBJ1-2; D remains unclear. CDR1 and CDR2 (germline): SGHRS, YFSETQ. V was pared by 4 bases and J by 8 bases, with 12 bases between. This CDR3 is built from 12 residues. The variable domain in full, with the rest retrieved from reference TRBV5-1 and TRBJ1-2, is KAGVTQTPRYLIKTRGQQVTLSCSPISGHRSVSWYQQTPGQGLQFLFEYFSETQRNKGNFPGRFSGRQFSNSRSEMNVSTLELGDSALYLCASSLGREGYTFGSGTRLTVV.

This clone occurred once. V gene TRBV28 combines with J gene TRBJ1-5, with unresolved D. The CDR3 is made up of 12 amino acids. The germline V gene has CDR1 MDHEN and CDR2 SYDVKM. Trimming stripped 1 base from V and 6 bases from J, with 4 bases between. This CDR3 is CASSLLVQPQHF. CDR3 nucleotides: TGTGCCAGCAGTTTATTGGTTCAGCCCCAGCATTTT.

This chain joins TRBV6-1 and TRBJ1-4, with no clear D. This CDR3 spans 14 amino acids. Trimming removed 11 bases from V and 8 bases from J, with 21 bases in between. Per the germline V gene, CDR1 is MNHNS and CDR2 is SASEGT. CDR3: CAVSPSLDNEKLFF. The DNA of the CDR3 is TGTGCCGTTTCCCCGTCCCTTGATAACGAAAAACTGTTTTTT.

This chain links TRBV6-1 with TRBJ2-5; D is possibly TRBD2 (6 bases). V was clipped by 2 bases and J by 5 bases, with 18 bases between them. From germline, CDR1 is MNHNS and CDR2 SASEGT. This CDR3 region has 16 residues. The DNA of the CDR3 is TGTGCCAGCAGTGAATCTGGGGGACTTGTACGCGAGACCCAGTACTTC. It specifies CASSESGGLVRETQYF.

V usage is TRBV5-5 and J usage is TRBJ2-1, with D perhaps matching TRBD1 (5 bases). This CDR3 spans 13 amino acids. The V and J ends lost 3 bases and 9 bases respectively, with 13 bases between them. In germline, CDR1 is SGHKS, CDR2 YYEKEE (reference sequence). CDR3 protein: CASSSSGRTEQFF. The CDR3 DNA reads TGTGCCAGCAGCTCTTCAGGGCGGACTGAGCAGTTCTTC.

This clone was detected once. V usage is TRBV9 and J usage is TRBJ2-7; 15 nucleotides match TRBD2. There are 16 residues in the CDR3. The germline CDR1 and CDR2 sequences are SGDLS and YYNGEE. V gave up 5 bases and J gave up 6 bases; unmatched junction bases: 9. In nucleotides, the CDR3 is TGTGCCAGCAGTGGACTAGCGGGGGGGCTCGGGGCCGAGCAGTACTTC. Its translation: CASSGLAGGLGAEQYF. Complete variable domain (other parts from reference TRBV9 and TRBJ2-7): DSGVTQTPKHLITATGQRVTLRCSPRSGDLSVYWYQQSLDQGLQFLIQYYNGEERAKGNILERFSAQQFPDLHSELNLSSLELGDSALYFCASSGLAGGLGAEQYFGPGTRLTVT.

Comments on this clone: Other nucleotide sequences in the sample specify the same CDR3. This rearrangement joins TRBV9 to TRBJ1-6; D perhaps matches TRBD1 (5 bases). Trimming removed 0 bases from V and 10 bases from J, with 17 bases in between. CDR3 length: 16 residues. Germline CDR1 is SGDLS and CDR2 is YYNGEE. CDR3 DNA: TGTGCCAGCAGCGTAGGGCTCCAGGGTAGTGAATCACCCCTCCACTTT. This codes for CASSVGLQGSESPLHF.

The CDR3, as DNA: TGTGCCAGCAGTGAATGGTCGGGCAGGACGGGGAACACTGAAGCTTTCTTT. It yields the protein CASSEWSGRTGNTEAFF. The V call is TRBV25-1, the J call TRBJ1-1; D not certain. CDR3 length: 17 residues. V was shortened by 1 base and J by 1 base, with 16 bases between the two germline ends. The germline V gene has CDR1 MGHDK and CDR2 SYGVNS.

The chain employs TRBV7-3 and TRBJ1-1; no clear D gene. Germline values: CDR1 SGHTA, CDR2 FQGTGA. The CDR3 is 16 residues long. The germline V and J ends were trimmed by 5 bases and 3 bases, with 19 bases remaining between them. The CDR3 region has the DNA TGTGCCAGCAGCCCCTCGGGATTAAAGAGCGACACTGAAGCTTTCTTT. Protein product: CASSPSGLKSDTEAFF.

The chain joins TRBV27 to TRBJ2-3; D gene uncertain. The germline V and J ends were trimmed by 2 bases and 2 bases, with 8 bases remaining between them. Germline assignment: CDR1 MNHEY and CDR2 SMNVEV (reference sequence). CDR3 length: 14 amino acids. The CDR3 reads CASSLQAYTDTQYF. The CDR3 coding sequence is TGTGCCAGCAGTTTACAGGCTTACACAGATACGCAGTATTTT.

The V call is TRBV7-9, the J call TRBJ2-1, with D uncertain. Germline values: CDR1 SEHNR, CDR2 FQNEAQ (reference sequence). The CDR3 sequence is 12 residues long. The V and J ends lost 4 bases and 6 bases respectively, with 7 bases between them. The CDR3 is CASSSPFNEQFF. In nucleotides, the CDR3 is TGTGCCAGCAGCTCCCCCTTCAATGAGCAGTTCTTC.

In DNA, the CDR3 is TGTGCCACCCAGGGTCTGCCTAATGAAAAACTGTTTTTT. Its protein is CATQGLPNEKLFF. The chain carries TRBV2 and TRBJ1-4; D might be TRBD1 (5 bases). CDR3 size: 13 residues. The V gene lost 10 bases and the J gene lost 3 bases, with 12 bases spanning the gap. Germline CDR1 reads SNHLY; CDR2 reads FYNNEI. The complete variable domain, with remaining parts taken from reference TRBV2 and TRBJ1-4, reads EPEVTQTPSHQVTQMGQEVILRCVPISNHLYFYWYRQILGQKVEFLVSFYNNEISEKSEIFDDQFSVERPDGSNFTLKIRSTKLEDSAMYFCATQGLPNEKLFFGSGTQLSVL.

The gene calls are TRBV6-5 and TRBJ2-7; no reliable D call. The CDR3 has 12 residues. From germline, CDR1 is MNHEY and CDR2 SVGAGI. V was clipped by 3 bases and J by 6 bases, with 9 bases between them. The CDR3 bases are TGTGCCAGCAGTTATTTGTTCGGCGAGCAGTACTTC. Translation gives CASSYLFGEQYF.

The rearrangement joins TRBV19 to TRBJ2-7; 9 bases map to TRBD1. Germline loops: CDR1 LNHDA, CDR2 SQIVND (reference sequence). Trimming at V came to 3 bases and at J to 5 bases, leaving 8 bases not matched to a gene. CDR3 length: 15 amino acids. The CDR3, as DNA: TGTGCCAGTAGTATCGCCGGGACAGGGATCCACGAGCAGTACTTC. Protein product: CASSIAGTGIHEQYF.

The chain carries TRBV6-1 and TRBJ1-2, with D unresolved. This CDR3 has 13 amino acids. Germline V gene data show CDR1 as MNHNS and CDR2 as SASEGT. V was trimmed by 0 bases and J by 2 bases, leaving 4 bases between them. The CDR3 region has the DNA TGTGCCAGCAGTGAAGCACAGAACTATGGCTACACCTTC. Protein product: CASSEAQNYGYTF.

The chain is built from TRBV29-1 and TRBJ1-1; D remains ambiguous. V lost 2 bases, J lost 8 bases, and 6 bases lay in between. Germline V gene lookup returns CDR1 SQVTM and CDR2 ANQGSEA. The CDR3 extends over 10 amino acids. In nucleotides, the CDR3 is TGCAGCGTTGAAACGGAAGAAGCTTTCTTT. Amino acids: CSVETEEAFF.

CDR3 bases: TGTGCCAGCAGCCGCGGCCAGGGACTAGCGGGAGCCTACGAGCAGTACTTC. Amino acids: CASSRGQGLAGAYEQYF. This chain uses TRBV7-9 with TRBJ2-7, with 14 bases identical to TRBD2. This CDR3 is built from 17 residues. The germline V gene encodes CDR1 SEHNR and CDR2 FQNEAQ (reference sequence). The ends lost 5 bases at V and 2 bases at J; junction bases unmatched: 8.